Included here is one T cell receptor (beta chain) sequence, with context. The antigen it binds to is not known. Within one base of it there is no much larger clone, and no base qualities were kept. The CDR3 regions of human TCRbeta chains were analyzed by immunosequencing. For the original study's pipeline: TCRs in the repertoires were matched against a reference library of SARS-CoV-2-specific TCRs that had been generated with the MIRA antigen-specificity platform. Breadth was defined as the fraction of unique TCRs that were SARS-CoV-2-associated, and depth was defined as the fraction of total T cells that were SARS-CoV-2-associated. Using the MIRA data, every spike-specific TCR was mapped to the spike region that the TCR reacted to and assigned to either a CD4 or a CD8 class. Log10-transformed breadth and depth values were compared by one-way ANOVA with Sidak's multiple comparisons tests. Imported from immuneACCESS, the table was reduced by TCRdb to in-frame sequences with V and J called. These copies leave out some clones; in studies compared against another copy, an unresolved V gene accounts for under half, and the cause of the remainder is not known. From that table come the V and J calls and clone size; the DNA was used to work out D and trimming. Within this sample are 90,000 to 150,000 clones, with around nine tenths of them counted one time only. The ten largest clonotypes hold roughly 12% of the sample.

The data belong to a study of T cell responses to AZD1222 COVID-19 vaccine (dated by TCRdb to the early 2020s). General notes on the study: AZD1222 recipients whose second dose came at about 4 weeks and those whose second dose came at about 12 weeks were combined into one group, since spike-specific TCR depth and breadth did not differ between the two schedules. TCR sequencing was performed for 230 to 250 trial participants, of whom about 200 were given two doses of AZD1222 and around 26 were given two doses of MenACWY control vaccine. Enrollment into the trials was organized by age into subgroups of 18-55, 56-69 and 70-plus years, and those subgroups contained approximately 160, 26 and 62 TCR-sequenced participants, respectively. Results and caveats for the whole study, not just this receptor: Participants were mostly white British, with more females than males. The authors suggested clonal diversity may have been underestimated. Conclusions about previously exposed vaccinees are limited, since just a handful of AZD1222 recipients were seropositive for SARS-CoV-2 at baseline. No day 14 peak-response samples were available, so repertoires were characterized only after the peak T cell response. A significant rise in spike-specific TCR breadth and depth was observed after two AZD1222 doses relative to day 0 and relative to MenACWY recipients. Nearly half of unique spike-specific TCRs reportedly recognized epitopes outside regions mutated in the B.1.351 and B.1.1.7 variants. Vaccine-associated CD4 TCRs spanned the whole spike protein, with dominant responses in regions 160-218 and 743-854. In the small 56-69-year group, the increase in depth fell short of significance, most likely because of low power.

Per the publication, the time point label means: baseline before first vaccination. Vaccinee samples were obtained from the UK trials COV001 and COV002, which included a single-blind randomized controlled phase 2/3 trial of AZD1222 (ChAdOx1 nCoV-19) in healthy adults. For TCRbeta chain sequencing, PBMC samples were collected from trial participants at day 0 and at day 28 after the second dose. CDR1 and CDR2, looked up from the germline V gene, are KGHDR and SFDVKD. Trimming leaves V shorter by 7 bases and J shorter by 8 bases, with the junction holding 9 bases beyond the gene matches. From cysteine to phenylalanine, the CDR3 is 14 amino acids long. The read is trimmed to its CDR3 DNA, 42 bases read in frame from base 1.

The chain is encoded by TRBV24-1 joined to TRBJ2-2; 7 bases in the middle match TRBD1. The sequences come from peripheral blood, collected on day 0 of AZD1222 vaccination. The source is an adult in good health. The CDR3: CATSGTVAGGELFF. The nucleotide sequence reads TGTGCCACCAGCGGGACAGTTGCTGGGGGGGAGCTGTTTTTT.